The 30 T cell receptor beta chains below come from one sample, sequenced in a study of identical twins. TCRdb itself ran the 5' RACE reads through MiXCR, one entry per CDR3 protein. Among a few hundred thousand distinct CDR3 sequences listed, about 11% were seen once. Sequenced sample: memory T cells sorted from blood. The receptors come from a man between 45 and 60 years old in good health.

This clonotype was recorded a few times. The chain carries TRBV2 and TRBJ2-2; tentative D call: TRBD1 (6 bases). V was clipped by 6 bases and J by 2 bases, with 13 bases between them. In germline, CDR1 is SNHLY, CDR2 FYNNEI. CDR3 length equals 15 residues. The CDR3: CASREYRVNTGELFF. CDR3 bases: TGTGCCAGCAGAGAGTACAGGGTTAACACCGGGGAGCTGTTTTTT.

J is TRBJ2-7 and V is TRBV3-1; possibly TRBD1 for D (7 bases). The V end was cut by 4 bases, the J end by 3 bases, with 13 bases between. CDR1 is LGHDT and CDR2 is YNNKEL in the germline V gene (reference sequence). The CDR3 contains 14 residues. The CDR3 spells CASSLRDSHYEQYF. The DNA for the CDR3 is TGTGCCAGCAGCCTGCGGGACAGCCACTACGAGCAGTACTTC.

Turning to this clonotype: This could be a read error, since a much larger clone is one nucleotide away. The chain joins TRBV6-6 to TRBJ1-2; no firm D call. This CDR3 has 12 amino acids. From germline, CDR1 is MNHNY and CDR2 SVGAGI (reference sequence). For the CDR3, the DNA is TGTGCCGGCAGTTCCCCCGACCTCCGGGGCACCTTC. Translated: CAGSSPDLRGTF.

Only a few counts were recorded for this clonotype. The CDR3 here is CAWTRGGNEKLFF. The CDR3 DNA reads TGTGCCTGGACCAGGGGCGGGAATGAAAAACTGTTTTTT. This chain connects TRBV30 to TRBJ1-4; D might be TRBD1 (6 bases). The ends were cut back, 4 bases at V and 5 bases at J, with 11 bases in the middle. From germline, CDR1 is GTSNPN and CDR2 SVGIG (reference sequence). This CDR3 comprises 13 residues.

This clonotype occurred a few times. The chain carries TRBV10-3 and TRBJ2-3; D possibly corresponds to TRBD2 (5 bases). This CDR3 spans 13 amino acids. V was shortened by 7 bases and J by 1 base, with 9 bases between the two germline ends. Germline V gene data show CDR1 as ENHRY and CDR2 as SYGVKD. This chain's CDR3 is CAINRERTDTQYF. The CDR3 DNA is TGTGCCATCAACCGGGAACGCACAGATACGCAGTATTTT.

Ten or more counts support this clonotype. The chain recombines TRBV5-5 with TRBJ2-5; D call uncertain. Germline lookup yields CDR1 SGHKS and CDR2 YYEKEE (reference sequence). Trimming cost V 4 bases and J 0 bases, with 13 bases left between them. CDR3 length: 15 residues. Written as DNA, the CDR3 is TGTGCCAGCAGCCCTCGACACACGTACCAAGAGACCCAGTACTTC. This encodes CASSPRHTYQETQYF.

The V and J genes are TRBV2 and TRBJ2-1; D gene ambiguous. The V and J ends lost 1 base and 11 bases respectively, with 12 bases between them. Germline V lookup: CDR1 SNHLY, CDR2 FYNNEI. This CDR3 is 13 amino acids long. CDR3 protein: CASSEDRKYKQFF. CDR3 DNA: TGTGCCAGCAGTGAAGATCGGAAGTACAAGCAGTTCTTC.

Many counts were recorded for this clonotype. This chain joins TRBV5-1 and TRBJ2-1; D is ambiguous. V was shortened by 3 bases and J by 7 bases, with 17 bases between the two germline ends. Germline V gives CDR1 SGHRS, CDR2 YFSETQ. This CDR3 is 15 amino acids long. The CDR3 loop is CASSSQRGVWNEQFF. In DNA form, the CDR3 reads TGCGCCAGCAGCTCCCAGCGTGGAGTATGGAATGAGCAGTTCTTC.

V usage is TRBV6-2 or TRBV6-3 and J usage is TRBJ2-7; TRBD2 agrees at 7 bases. V was clipped by 6 bases and J by 4 bases; unmatched bases: 12. Germline V gives CDR1 MNHEY, CDR2 SVGEGT. The CDR3 consists of 15 residues. The CDR3 loop reads CASRPTSETEYEQYF. In nucleotides, the CDR3 is TGTGCCAGCAGGCCAACTAGCGAGACCGAGTACGAGCAGTACTTC.

This clonotype showed up just a few times. The J gene is TRBJ2-7, the V gene TRBV7-9; D is uncertain. Germline V gives CDR1 SEHNR, CDR2 FQNEAQ (reference sequence). The CDR3 is made up of 13 amino acids. V was pared by 5 bases and J by 2 bases, with 10 bases between. The CDR3 nucleotides read TGTGCCAGCAGCACAACGACACCCTACGAGCAGTACTTC. This codes for CASSTTTPYEQYF.

This clonotype has only a few counts. The chain recombines TRBV11-2 with TRBJ2-2; 11 nucleotides line up with TRBD1. Germline CDR1 reads SGHAT; CDR2 reads FQNNGV. The CDR3 extends over 16 amino acids. V dropped 5 bases and J dropped 6; count of bases not matched to a gene: 8. CDR3 sequence (DNA): TGTGCCAGCAGCCCATGGACAGGGGGCGAGGCCGGGGAGCTGTTTTTT. This codes for CASSPWTGGEAGELFF.

This chain connects TRBV5-1 to TRBJ2-1; weak D call: TRBD1 (6 bases). V lost 4 bases and J 4 bases, leaving 9 bases between the germline ends. The CDR3 covers 13 residues. Germline-derived CDR1 and CDR2 are SGHRS and YFSETQ. DNA of the CDR3: TGCGCCAGCAGCCAGGGGAATTACAATGAGCAGTTCTTC. As protein: CASSQGNYNEQFF.

This rearrangement joins TRBV18 to TRBJ2-1; 10 bases align to TRBD2. Per the germline V gene, CDR1 is KGHSH and CDR2 is LQKENI. V shed 2 bases, J shed 6 bases, and the junction held 7 bases outside the gene matches. CDR3 length: 16 amino acids. DNA for the CDR3: TGTGCCAGCTCACCAAGGTCCAGCGGGGGGGCCAATGAGCAGTTCTTC. This encodes CASSPRSSGGANEQFF.

This clonotype was seen a handful of times. V usage is TRBV5-1 and J usage is TRBJ1-2; 11 bases fit TRBD1. V was pared by 3 bases and J by 7 bases, with 8 bases of the junction left unmatched. The germline gives CDR1 SGHRS, CDR2 YFSETQ. The CDR3 totals 15 residues. The CDR3 region has the DNA TGCGCCAGCAGCTCCGGACAGGGGGCAATAGTTGGCTACACCTTC. Its translation: CASSSGQGAIVGYTF.

The table lists this clonotype with many counts. This sequence joins TRBV11-2 and TRBJ2-1, with D possibly being TRBD1 (5 bases). V dropped 0 bases and J dropped 8 bases, with 14 bases sitting between them. In germline, CDR1 is SGHAT, CDR2 FQNNGV. The CDR3 has 15 residues. The CDR3 loop reads CASSLDRGYYDEQFF. The CDR3 region has the DNA TGTGCCAGCAGCTTAGATAGGGGTTATTACGATGAGCAGTTCTTC. The whole variable domain, remainder taken from reference TRBV11-2 and TRBJ2-1, is EAGVAQSPRYKIIEKRQSVAFWCNPISGHATLYWYQQILGQGPKLLIQFQNNGVVDDSQLPKDRFSAERLKGVDSTLKIQPAKLEDSAVYLCASSLDRGYYDEQFFGPGTRLTVL.

The chain combines TRBV5-1 with TRBJ2-2; TRBD2 matches at 13 bases. Trimming took 0 bases from V and 3 from J; bases not matched to a gene: 8. Germline assignment: CDR1 SGHRS and CDR2 YFSETQ. The CDR3 sequence is 19 residues long. CDR3 protein: CASSLAGSLAGGDTGELFF. CDR3 sequence (DNA): TGCGCCAGCAGCTTGGCCGGTTCACTAGCGGGGGGGGACACCGGGGAGCTGTTTTTT. The full variable domain, completed using reference TRBV5-1 and TRBJ2-2, is KAGVTQTPRYLIKTRGQQVTLSCSPISGHRSVSWYQQTPGQGLQFLFEYFSETQRNKGNFPGRFSGRQFSNSRSEMNVSTLELGDSALYLCASSLAGSLAGGDTGELFFGEGSRLTVL.

Ten or more counts support this clonotype. The CDR3 loop is CASSDPPFNEQFF. The CDR3 bases are TGTGCCAGCAGTGACCCCCCCTTTAATGAGCAGTTCTTC. The gene calls are TRBV25-1 and TRBJ2-1; D call uncertain. Per the germline V gene, CDR1 is MGHDK and CDR2 is SYGVNS. The ends were cut back, 3 bases at V and 7 bases at J, with 10 bases in the middle. The CDR3 covers 13 residues. Full variable domain (remainder filled in from reference TRBV25-1 and TRBJ2-1): EADIYQTPRYLVIGTGKKITLECSQTMGHDKMYWYQQDPGMELHLIHYSYGVNSTEKGDLSSESTVSRIRTEHFPLTLESARPSHTSQYLCASSDPPFNEQFFGPGTRLTVL.

This clonotype was recorded a few times. This chain joins TRBV6-2 or TRBV6-3 and TRBJ1-2; TRBD1 aligns across 8 bases. The CDR3 contains 15 residues. Germline CDR1 is MNHEY and CDR2 is SVGEGT. J lost 4 bases, V lost 5 bases, and 9 bases had no gene match. The CDR3 DNA sequence: TGTGCCAGCAGTCGACAGGGGCCCAACTCCTATGGCTACACCTTC. Its translation is CASSRQGPNSYGYTF.

This clonotype showed up many times. V and J are TRBV15 and TRBJ2-5, with D perhaps matching TRBD1 or TRBD2 (5 bases each). V was trimmed by 0 bases and J by 2 bases, leaving 10 bases between them. This CDR3 contains 15 residues. Germline CDR1 LNHNV, CDR2 YYDKDF (reference sequence). The CDR3 DNA sequence: TGTGCCACCAGCAGAGATCCGGGACCACAAGAGACCCAGTACTTC. Its translation is CATSRDPGPQETQYF.

The rearrangement links TRBV12-3 or TRBV12-4 to TRBJ2-2; 11 bases fit TRBD1. This CDR3 is 15 amino acids long. The ends lost 5 bases at V and 4 bases at J; junction bases unmatched: 3. The DNA of the CDR3 is TGTGCCAGCAGTAGGGACAGGGGGAGCACCGGGGAGCTGTTTTTT. It encodes CASSRDRGSTGELFF.

In this sample, this clonotype turned up a few times. The chain joins TRBV20-1 to TRBJ2-1, with D possibly being TRBD1 or TRBD2 (7 bases each). The CDR3 extends over 14 amino acids. The V gene's germline CDR1 is DFQATT and CDR2 SNEGSKA (reference sequence). V shed 3 bases and J shed 12 bases, with 21 bases lying between them. The CDR3 reads CSASSGGQLGVQFF. Written as DNA, the CDR3 is TGCAGTGCTAGTTCGGGGGGACAGCTTGGTGTGCAGTTCTTC.

The rearrangement uses TRBV7-2 and TRBJ2-3; the D gene is possibly TRBD2 (6 bases). Between the trimmed V and J ends, which lost 4 bases and 4 bases, there was a span of 15 bases. The V gene's germline CDR1 is SGHTA and CDR2 FQGNSA. The CDR3 has 15 amino acids. In nucleotides, the CDR3 is TGTGCCAGCAGCTCTGTCGGAGGGGCCGCAGATACGCAGTATTTT. Its translation is CASSSVGGAADTQYF.

The chain couples TRBV29-1 to TRBJ2-1; 10 bases match TRBD2. Germline V gives CDR1 SQVTM, CDR2 ANQGSEA. This CDR3 has 17 residues. Trimming took 0 bases from V and 7 from J; bases not matched to a gene: 12. In DNA form, the CDR3 reads TGCAGCGTTGAAGAGTTCGAGCGGGAGGGTCGGGGGAATGAGCAGTTCTTC. This codes for CSVEEFEREGRGNEQFF.

This clonotype was observed at least ten times. V is TRBV21-1 and J is TRBJ2-1; the D call TRBD2 from the table was never checked on the DNA. TRBV21-1 is assigned pseudogene status. The CDR3 runs to 20 residues. The CDR3 nucleotides are TGTGCCAGCAGCAAAAGACCGGGACTAGCCCTAAAGTGGGGCATTTTTGAGCAGTTCTTC. Translated: CASSKRPGLALKWGIFEQFF.

The rearrangement joins TRBV12-3 or TRBV12-4 to TRBJ1-2; D gene ambiguous. V lost 6 bases and J lost 2, with 7 bases in between. The CDR3 contains 12 residues. The CDR3 sequence: CASRFSNYGYTF. CDR3 nucleotides: TGTGCCAGCAGATTTTCAAACTATGGCTACACCTTC.

This clonotype was seen many times. The CDR3 nucleotides are TGTGCCAGCCGGGAACTCACAGATACGCAGTATTTT. This gives the protein CASRELTDTQYF. The chain is built from TRBV7-2 and TRBJ2-3; TRBD2 might be the D (5 bases). The CDR3 is 12 residues long. CDR1 and CDR2 (germline): SGHTA, FQGNSA. V was shortened by 8 bases and J by 2 bases, with 8 bases between the two germline ends.

Ten or more counts support this clonotype. The chain carries TRBV4-1 and TRBJ1-4; D uncertain. The V end lost 0 bases, the J end lost 3 bases, and 8 bases lay between the germline ends. This CDR3 contains 15 residues. Looked up from germline, CDR1 is MGHRA and CDR2 is YSYEKL. This chain's CDR3 is CASSQDRRANEKLFF. For the CDR3, the DNA is TGCGCCAGCAGCCAAGATCGGAGGGCTAATGAAAAACTGTTTTTT.

This clonotype came up a few times. The chain carries TRBV12-3 or TRBV12-4 and TRBJ1-5, with unresolved D. V lost 4 bases to trimming and J lost 11 bases, with 15 bases between them. The CDR3 covers 13 residues. The chain's CDR3 is CASSWSRALAQHF. The CDR3 coding sequence is TGTGCCAGCAGTTGGTCCCGAGCCTTGGCCCAGCATTTT.

The table lists this clonotype with many counts. The chain has TRBV20-1 and TRBJ1-4; 7 bases line up with TRBD1. This CDR3 is built from 15 residues. After removal of 3 bases from V and 3 bases from J, the junction contained 7 bases not matched to a gene. Germline CDR1 and CDR2: DFQATT and SNEGSKA (reference sequence). The CDR3 protein is CSASRQGDANEKLFF. CDR3 DNA sequence: TGCAGTGCTAGCCGACAGGGTGACGCTAATGAAAAACTGTTTTTT.

A few counts support this clonotype. The genes are TRBV4-3 and TRBJ2-2; weak D call: TRBD1 (6 bases). The length of the CDR3 is 15 residues. V dropped 1 base and J dropped 2 bases, with 8 bases sitting between them. CDR1 is LGHNA, CDR2 YSLEER, per germline. CDR3 nucleotide sequence: TGCGCCAGCAGCCAAGGGACAGACAACACCGGGGAGCTGTTTTTT. Its translation is CASSQGTDNTGELFF.